This T cell receptor (beta chain) was captured in a study of STAT5B mutations in CD4+ large granular lymphocyte leukemia. Germline assignment: CDR1 GTSNPN and CDR2 SVGIG (reference sequence). This CDR3 contains 14 residues. The ends were cut back, 0 bases at V and 9 bases at J, with 15 bases in the middle. Sequencing was at survey level. Assay: immunoSEQ multiplex PCR; the TCRdb copy retains only in-frame clones and omits some. The table records 25,000 to 35,000 clones, about four fifths of them present only once. The sample comprised CD4+ T cells from blood buffy coats. The receptor was isolated from a human donor in good health. This chain joins TRBV30 and TRBJ1-5; maybe TRBD1 (5 bases). CDR3 amino acids: CAWSVGGGMGPQHF. The CDR3 region has the DNA TGTGCCTGGAGTGTGGGGGGGGGAATGGGGCCCCAGCATTTT.